This note documents a single TCR beta chain sequence. This record belongs to a study of OX40 agonist ivuxolimab in advanced cancers. CDR3 size: 14 residues. Germline V CDR1 and CDR2: SGDLS, YYNGEE. Trimming removed 4 bases at V and 2 bases at J, with 12 bases between. The repertoire was sequenced with immunoSEQ multiplex PCR; TCRdb's copy has only in-frame clones and lacks some. The sample contains about 73,000 clones, about 80% of which appear only once. This chain connects TRBV9 to TRBJ1-2; no clear D. The source material was CD4+ or CD8+ T cells sorted from blood, sampled in a trial of the OX40 agonist ivuxolimab. This TCR came from an adult with an advanced solid tumor such as melanoma, head and neck, liver or kidney cancer. The CDR3 protein is CASSPRQTNYGYTF. In DNA form, the CDR3 reads TGTGCCAGCAGCCCTAGACAAACCAACTATGGCTACACCTTC.